This passage covers 20 T cell receptor beta chains from one sample sequenced in a study of T-cell reconstitution after alpha-beta-depleted transplantation in children. A library of TCRbeta sequences, prepared with unique molecular identifiers, was generated. TCRdb re-called the PCR reads with MiXCR, one entry per CDR3 protein. This sample has 450,000 to 550,000 distinct CDR3 sequences, with about an eighth found just once. Sequences were derived from PBMCs, mostly from graft donor cells, sampled 180 days after TCRalphabeta/CD19-depleted stem cell transplant. These receptors all come from a female patient between 2 and 15 years old who had a stem cell transplant for aplastic anemia, so the T cells may come from the graft donor.

This clonotype was counted only a few times. The gene calls are TRBV14 and TRBJ2-7; D is possibly TRBD1 or TRBD2 (6 bases each). Germline V CDR1 and CDR2: SGHDN, FVKESK. This CDR3 is 18 amino acids long. The V and J ends lost 4 bases and 5 bases respectively, with 27 bases between them. In DNA form, the CDR3 reads TGTGCCAGCAGCCGCGGGACACAGGGATTTTCGGGGATTGACGAGCAGTACGTC. It translates to CASSRGTQGFSGIDEQYV.

This clonotype was seen more than once but under ten times. The gene calls are TRBV20-1 and TRBJ1-5; 9 positions match TRBD1. The CDR3 is 16 amino acids. Germline CDR1 and CDR2: DFQATT and SNEGSKA (reference sequence). V was clipped by 2 bases and J by 3 bases; unmatched bases: 8. CDR3 nucleotides: TGCAGTGCTAGATCAACCCGGGACAGGGTCAATCAGCCCCAGCATTTT. Protein: CSARSTRDRVNQPQHF.

The table lists this clonotype with a few counts. This chain connects TRBV11-2 to TRBJ2-2, with a tentative D call TRBD2 (6 bases). V was trimmed by 5 bases and J by 5 bases, leaving 18 bases between them. The germline CDR1 and CDR2 sequences are SGHAT and FQNNGV. The CDR3 is 16 amino acids. The CDR3 DNA reads as TGTGCCAGCAGCAAATCACAGGCGGAGGGGACCGGGGAGCTGTTTTTT. Protein product: CASSKSQAEGTGELFF.

This clonotype was recorded many times. J is TRBJ2-2 and V is TRBV15; 7 nucleotides agree with TRBD2. CDR3 size: 16 residues. V lost 0 bases, J lost 4 bases, and 5 bases stayed unmatched. Germline V gene lookup returns CDR1 LNHNV and CDR2 YYDKDF (reference sequence). The CDR3 sequence is CATSRDQASGTGELFF. As DNA, the CDR3 is TGTGCCACCAGCAGAGATCAGGCTAGCGGCACCGGGGAGCTGTTTTTT.

In this sample, this clonotype turned up many times. The V call is TRBV7-2, the J call TRBJ2-1; 14 nucleotides agree with TRBD2. The CDR3 contains 17 residues. J gave up 8 bases and V 4 bases, and 10 bases lay outside the gene matches. Germline lookup yields CDR1 SGHTA and CDR2 FQGNSA. The CDR3 DNA reads as TGTGCCAGCAGCTCCCCGGGGACTAGCGGGAGAGGCTATGAGCAGTTCTTC. It is translated as CASSSPGTSGRGYEQFF. The full variable domain, with the rest looked up from reference TRBV7-2 and TRBJ2-1, is GAGVSQSPSNKVTEKGKDVELRCDPISGHTALYWYRQSLGQGLEFLIYFQGNSAPDKSGLPSDRFSAERTGGSVSTLTIQRTQQEDSAVYLCASSSPGTSGRGYEQFFGPGTRLTVL.

As DNA, the CDR3 is TGCGCCAGCAGCCAAGAAGGTGGGGGTTGGGCAGATACGCAGTATTTT. It translates to CASSQEGGGWADTQYF. The chain has TRBV4-3 and TRBJ2-3; tentatively, D is TRBD1 or TRBD2 (5 bases each). Germline CDR1 is LGHNA and CDR2 is YSLEER. V lost 0 bases and J lost 4, with 14 bases in between. CDR3 length: 16 residues.

The chain carries TRBV7-2 and TRBJ2-1; D is uncertain. The germline V and J ends were trimmed by 3 bases and 3 bases, with 15 bases remaining between them. In germline, CDR1 is SGHTA, CDR2 FQGNSA. The CDR3 loop spans 16 amino acids. The CDR3: CASSFPNLQFYNEQFF. The DNA of the CDR3 is TGTGCCAGCAGCTTCCCGAACTTGCAATTCTACAATGAGCAGTTCTTC.

The rearrangement joins TRBV28 to TRBJ1-3; 9 bases are a match to TRBD1. Germline lookup yields CDR1 MDHEN and CDR2 SYDVKM. There are 16 residues in the CDR3. J was trimmed by 2 bases and V by 5 bases; bases with no gene match: 7. DNA of the CDR3: TGTGCCAGCAGTCCCCGGGACAGGGTGGCTGGAAACACCATATATTTT. This codes for CASSPRDRVAGNTIYF.

This clonotype has just one count. The chain has TRBV20-1 and TRBJ2-2; no clear D. The germline V gene has CDR1 DFQATT and CDR2 SNEGSKA (reference sequence). CDR3 length: 13 amino acids. V was pared by 0 bases and J by 6 bases, with 8 bases between. The CDR3 bases are TGCAGTGCTAGAGATACGGCGTCCGGGGAGCTGTTTTTT. Its protein is CSARDTASGELFF.

At least ten counts were recorded for this clonotype. The chain has TRBV5-6 and TRBJ2-7; D uncertain. V dropped 1 base and J dropped 1 base, with 6 bases sitting between them. The CDR3 is 13 amino acids. Per the germline V gene, CDR1 is SGHDT and CDR2 is YYEEEE. Here the CDR3 DNA reads TGTGCCAGCAGCTTGCTGGGATCCTACGAGCAGTACGTC. Its protein is CASSLLGSYEQYV.

This clonotype was seen at least ten times. The chain uses TRBV29-1 and TRBJ1-5, with a possible D match to TRBD1 (5 bases). The CDR3 has 15 residues. The germline V gene has CDR1 SQVTM and CDR2 ANQGSEA. V lost 6 bases, J lost 0 bases, and 15 bases lay in between. CDR3 DNA: TGCAGCGTAGGGGAGGGTCTATATAGCAATCAGCCCCAGCATTTT. It translates to CSVGEGLYSNQPQHF.

This clonotype was seen a few times. The rearrangement uses TRBV24-1 and TRBJ1-5; no firm D call. Germline V gene data show CDR1 as KGHDR and CDR2 as SFDVKD. Trimming cost V 5 bases and J 2 bases, with 12 bases left between them. There are 15 residues in the CDR3. CDR3 bases: TGTGCCACCAGTGGTAGAGGGAAAGGCAATCAGCCCCAGCATTTT. This sequence encodes CATSGRGKGNQPQHF.

This clonotype was seen a handful of times. The chain uses TRBV9 and TRBJ2-1; no clear D gene. This CDR3 region has 13 residues. V dropped 3 bases and J dropped 6 bases, with 10 bases sitting between them. Per germline, CDR1 SGDLS and CDR2 YYNGEE. This chain's CDR3 is CASSGTWGNEQFF. In DNA form, the CDR3 reads TGTGCCAGCAGCGGGACCTGGGGCAATGAGCAGTTCTTC.

The chain combines TRBV15 with TRBJ2-1; 8 nucleotides align to TRBD2. V trimming: 5 bases; J trimming: 10 bases; junction bases outside the gene matches: 4. CDR1 is LNHNV, CDR2 YYDKDF, per germline (reference sequence). The CDR3 consists of 12 residues. The CDR3 loop is CATSYRGGEQFF. Here the CDR3 DNA reads TGTGCCACCAGCTACCGGGGGGGAGAGCAGTTCTTC.

This chain connects TRBV19 to TRBJ1-5; D not resolved. The V gene lost 0 bases and the J gene lost 7 bases, with 7 bases spanning the gap. The CDR3 has 13 residues. CDR1 LNHDA and CDR2 SQIVND come from the germline V gene (reference sequence). CDR3 residues: CASSIDLRQPQHF. CDR3 bases: TGTGCCAGTAGTATAGATCTACGGCAGCCCCAGCATTTT.

This clonotype was counted many times. The gene calls are TRBV7-2 and TRBJ2-1, with TRBD2 matching over 10 bases. J was trimmed by 2 bases and V by 2 bases; bases with no gene match: 6. The CDR3 runs 17 residues. Germline V gene lookup returns CDR1 SGHTA and CDR2 FQGNSA. The CDR3 loop reads CASSLKRLAGAYNEQFF. CDR3 DNA sequence: TGTGCCAGCAGCTTAAAGCGGCTAGCGGGAGCCTACAATGAGCAGTTCTTC.

This clonotype was detected a few times. This rearrangement joins TRBV28 to TRBJ1-3; D remains ambiguous. The V and J ends lost 7 bases and 2 bases respectively, with 15 bases between them. The CDR3 is 15 residues long. Germline V gives CDR1 MDHEN, CDR2 SYDVKM. The CDR3 DNA follows: TGTGCCAGCACCAACCCTTGGGGAACTGGAAACACCATATATTTT. Translating it yields CASTNPWGTGNTIYF.

This clonotype was counted a few times. DNA of the CDR3: TGTGCCAGCAGCTTCTCCCAGGGGGTTTCCTACGAGCAGTACTTC. It specifies CASSFSQGVSYEQYF. The chain links TRBV7-8 to TRBJ2-7, with 7 bases identical to TRBD1. CDR1 is SGHVS, CDR2 FQNEAQ, per germline. The CDR3 totals 15 residues. Trimming took 3 bases from V and 1 from J; bases not matched to a gene: 6. The whole variable domain, filled in from reference TRBV7-8 and TRBJ2-7, reads GAGVSQSPRYKVAKRGQDVALRCDPISGHVSLFWYQQALGQGPEFLTYFQNEAQLDKSGLPSDRFFAERPEGSVSTLKIQRTQQEDSAVYLCASSFSQGVSYEQYFGPGTRLTVT.

This clonotype showed up just a few times. Here the CDR3 DNA reads TGCAGTGCTAGAGAACACGGGAATCAGCCCCAGCATTTT. Its protein product is CSAREHGNQPQHF. V gene TRBV20-1 combines with J gene TRBJ1-5; D gene ambiguous. Trimming took off 0 bases at V and 4 bases at J, with 7 bases between the two ends. This CDR3 spans 13 amino acids. CDR1 is DFQATT, CDR2 SNEGSKA, per germline (reference sequence).

This clonotype was observed a few times. The rearrangement uses TRBV11-2 and TRBJ2-5; D uncertain. There are 14 residues in the CDR3. Germline V gene data show CDR1 as SGHAT and CDR2 as FQNNGV. The germline V and J ends were trimmed by 5 bases and 2 bases, with 12 bases remaining between them. The CDR3 nucleotides are TGTGCCAGCAGCCTCATAGGGATTCAAGAGACCCAGTACTTC. Encoded protein: CASSLIGIQETQYF.